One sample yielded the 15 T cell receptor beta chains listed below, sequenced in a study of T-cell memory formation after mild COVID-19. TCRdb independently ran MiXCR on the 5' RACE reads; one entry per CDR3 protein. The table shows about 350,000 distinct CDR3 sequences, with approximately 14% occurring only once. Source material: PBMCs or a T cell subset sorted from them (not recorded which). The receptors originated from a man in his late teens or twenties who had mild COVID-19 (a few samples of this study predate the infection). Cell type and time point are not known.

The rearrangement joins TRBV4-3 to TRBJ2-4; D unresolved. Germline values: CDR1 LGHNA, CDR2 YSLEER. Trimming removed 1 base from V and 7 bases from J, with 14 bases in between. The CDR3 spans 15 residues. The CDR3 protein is CASSQGGGMGNIQYF. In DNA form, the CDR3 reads TGCGCCAGCAGCCAAGGCGGTGGTATGGGGAACATTCAGTACTTC.

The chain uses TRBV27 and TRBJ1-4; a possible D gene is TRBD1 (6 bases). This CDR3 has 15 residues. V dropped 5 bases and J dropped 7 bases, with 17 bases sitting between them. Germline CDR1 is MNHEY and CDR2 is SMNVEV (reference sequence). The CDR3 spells CASSPNREWTEKLFF. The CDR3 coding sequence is TGTGCCAGCAGTCCAAACAGGGAGTGGACTGAAAAACTGTTTTTT.

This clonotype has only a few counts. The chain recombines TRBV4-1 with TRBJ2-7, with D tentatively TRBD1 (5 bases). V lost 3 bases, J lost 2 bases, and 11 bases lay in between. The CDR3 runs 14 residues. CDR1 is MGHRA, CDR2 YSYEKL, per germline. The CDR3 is CASSHNQGPYEQYV. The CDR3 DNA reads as TGCGCCAGCAGCCATAACCAGGGTCCCTACGAGCAGTACGTC.

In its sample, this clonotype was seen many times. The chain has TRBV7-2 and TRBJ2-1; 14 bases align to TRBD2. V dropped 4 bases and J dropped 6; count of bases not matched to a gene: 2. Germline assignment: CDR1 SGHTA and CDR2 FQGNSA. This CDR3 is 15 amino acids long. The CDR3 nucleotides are TGTGCCAGCAGCTGGGGACTAGCGGGGGTCAATGAGCAGTTCTTC. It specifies CASSWGLAGVNEQFF.

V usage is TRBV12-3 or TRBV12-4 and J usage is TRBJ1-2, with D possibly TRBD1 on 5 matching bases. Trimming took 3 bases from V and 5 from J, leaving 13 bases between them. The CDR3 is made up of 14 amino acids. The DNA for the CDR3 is TGTGCCAGCAGTTTTAGGGGCGGCTTTTATGGCTACACCTTC. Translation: CASSFRGGFYGYTF.

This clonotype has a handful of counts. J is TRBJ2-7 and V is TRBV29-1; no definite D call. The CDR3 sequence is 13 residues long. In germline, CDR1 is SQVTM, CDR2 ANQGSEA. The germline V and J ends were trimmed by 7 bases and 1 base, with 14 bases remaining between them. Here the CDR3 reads CSAVPGWSYEQYF. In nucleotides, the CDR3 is TGCAGCGCTGTTCCGGGCTGGTCCTACGAGCAGTACTTC.

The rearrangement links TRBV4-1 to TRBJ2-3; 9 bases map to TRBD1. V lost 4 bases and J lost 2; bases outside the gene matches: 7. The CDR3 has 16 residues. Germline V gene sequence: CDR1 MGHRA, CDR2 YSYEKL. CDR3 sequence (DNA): TGCGCCAGCAGCCGAGGGGGACAGGGTATCACAGATACGCAGTATTTT. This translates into CASSRGGQGITDTQYF.

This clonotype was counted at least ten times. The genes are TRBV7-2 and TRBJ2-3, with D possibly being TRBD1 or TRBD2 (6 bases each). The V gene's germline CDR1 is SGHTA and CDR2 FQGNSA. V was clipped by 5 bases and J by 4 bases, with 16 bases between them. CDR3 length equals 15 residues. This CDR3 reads CASSVRGDLADTQYF. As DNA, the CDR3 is TGTGCCAGCAGCGTAAGGGGGGACCTGGCAGATACGCAGTATTTT.

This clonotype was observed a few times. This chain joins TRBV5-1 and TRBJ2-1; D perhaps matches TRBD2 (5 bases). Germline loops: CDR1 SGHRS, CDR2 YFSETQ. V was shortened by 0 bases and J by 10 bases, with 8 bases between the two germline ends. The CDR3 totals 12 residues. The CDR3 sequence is CASSLGELEQFF. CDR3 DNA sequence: TGCGCCAGCAGCTTGGGGGAGCTAGAGCAGTTCTTC.

The DNA for the CDR3 is TGCAGTGCCCTAGTTCCTAACACCGGGGAGCTGTTTTTT. This sequence encodes CSALVPNTGELFF. The chain couples TRBV20-1 to TRBJ2-2, with D unclear. The CDR3 contains 13 residues. V dropped 6 bases and J dropped 2 bases, with 10 bases sitting between them. CDR1 and CDR2 from the germline V gene are DFQATT and SNEGSKA (reference sequence).

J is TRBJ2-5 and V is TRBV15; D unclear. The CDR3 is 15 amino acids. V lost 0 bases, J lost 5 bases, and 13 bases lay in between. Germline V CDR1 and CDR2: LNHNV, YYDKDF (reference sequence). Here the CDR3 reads CATSRDLFEVETQYF. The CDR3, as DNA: TGTGCCACCAGCAGAGATCTGTTCGAGGTTGAGACCCAGTACTTC.

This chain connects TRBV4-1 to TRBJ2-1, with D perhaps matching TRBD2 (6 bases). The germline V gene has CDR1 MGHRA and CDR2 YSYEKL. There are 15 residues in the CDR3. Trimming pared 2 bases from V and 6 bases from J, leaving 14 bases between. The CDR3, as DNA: TGCGCCAGCAGCCAACGCGAGACTAGTGGCAATGAGCAGTTCTTC. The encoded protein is CASSQRETSGNEQFF.

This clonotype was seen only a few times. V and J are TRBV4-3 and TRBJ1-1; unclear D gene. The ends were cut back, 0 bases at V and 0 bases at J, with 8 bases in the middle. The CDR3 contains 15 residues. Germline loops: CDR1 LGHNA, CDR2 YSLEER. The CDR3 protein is CASSQDRRMNTEAFF. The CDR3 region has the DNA TGCGCCAGCAGCCAAGACAGGAGGATGAACACTGAAGCTTTCTTT.

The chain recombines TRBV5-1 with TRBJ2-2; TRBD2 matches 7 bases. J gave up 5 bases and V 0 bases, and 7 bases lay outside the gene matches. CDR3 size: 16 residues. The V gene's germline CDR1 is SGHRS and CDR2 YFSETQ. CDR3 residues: CASSLDGTMKTGELFF. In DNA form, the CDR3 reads TGCGCCAGCAGCTTGGACGGGACTATGAAAACCGGGGAGCTGTTTTTT.

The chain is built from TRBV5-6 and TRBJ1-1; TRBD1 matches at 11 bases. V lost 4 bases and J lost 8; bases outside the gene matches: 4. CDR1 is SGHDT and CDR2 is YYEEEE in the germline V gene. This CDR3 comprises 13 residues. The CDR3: CASSRTGGPEAFF. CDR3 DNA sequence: TGTGCCAGCAGCCGGACAGGGGGCCCAGAAGCTTTCTTT.